This is a list of T cell receptor beta chains from one sample in a study of cytomegalovirus exposure and HLA in healthy donors. This table comes from immunoSEQ multiplex PCR, and its TCRdb copy is limited to in-frame clones, with some not included. The table lists some 72,000 clones, less than 96% of them singletons. Material: PBMCs. The receptors derive from a man in his late teens or twenties in good health and CMV-seropositive. Each CDR3 is given with its conserved first and last residue.

V: TRBV18; length: 16; CDR3: CASSHDRATSTYEQYF
V: TRBV12-2; length: 14; CDR3: CANNDSGCSYEQYF
V: TRBV5-4; length: 13; CDR3: CASSPGSGEKLFF
V: TRBV7-2; length: 16; CDR3: CASSRDIRDSISEQYF
V: TRBV30; length: 13; CDR3: CAWTLAAYNEQFF
V: TRBV18; length: 19; CDR3: CASSASAGTATDWNTEAFF
V: TRBV5-1; length: 16; CDR3: CASSSGSGPSTDTQYF
V: TRBV5-1; length: 14; CDR3: CASRKGVNQNEQYF
V: TRBV30; length: 13; CDR3: CAWSPRSNTEAFF
V: TRBV6-5; length: 13; CDR3: CASTLLGTGAAFF
V: TRBV30; length: 16; CDR3: CAWRIPGQGTTGELFF
V: TRBV27; length: 16; CDR3: CASSSPLGLATDTQYF
V: TRBV19; length: 16; CDR3: CASSERRTSFGETQYF
V: TRBV19; length: 14; CDR3: CASSSGTDSSEQYF
V: TRBV5-8; length: 13; CDR3: CASSLRGPQPQHF
V: TRBV30; length: 18; CDR3: CAWSVLASGRSGYNEQFF
V: TRBV6-1; length: 15; CDR3: CASVGGTALDYGYTF
V: TRBV4-1; length: 15; CDR3: CASSQSPGFSNEQFF
V: TRBV4-2; length: 15; CDR3: CASSQERQAGHTIYF
V: TRBV29-1; length: 15; CDR3: CSVEVRDSHNYGYTF
V: TRBV29-1; length: 13; CDR3: CSVPSGNPGEQFF
V: TRBV6-6; length: 13; CDR3: CASRRTGSNEQFF
V: TRBV7-9; length: 15; CDR3: CASSWPRGASYEQYF
V: TRBV15; length: 15; CDR3: CATSRTGDYGYEQYF
V: TRBV4-2; length: 17; CDR3: CASSQWGPGTGESPLHF
V: TRBV7-9; length: 15; CDR3: CASSLPGYEPYGYTF
V: TRBV9; length: 13; CDR3: CASSVEVRDGYTF
V: TRBV19; length: 14; CDR3: CASSATGAGDEQFF
V: TRBV27; length: 16; CDR3: CASSFGQGAGANVLTF
V: TRBV14; length: 12; CDR3: CASSQGWDRIFF
V: TRBV10-3; length: 15; CDR3: CANAYTGGPYNEQFF
V: TRBV19; length: 15; CDR3: CASSLRQGSNQPQHF
V: TRBV27; length: 16; CDR3: CASSLRGGADTLGYTF
V: TRBV2; length: 13; CDR3: CATRRVMNTEAFF
V: TRBV30; length: 14; CDR3: CAWSVGVYKNIQYF
V: TRBV7-8; length: 14; CDR3: CASSLEGAVYEQYF
V: TRBV14; length: 15; CDR3: CASSLITGDTYEQYF
V: TRBV4-1; length: 13; CDR3: CASSQGEAEKLFF
V: TRBV13; length: 16; CDR3: CASSIRDREGTGELFF
V: TRBV7-9; length: 13; CDR3: CASSLGLHNEQFF
V: TRBV7-9; length: 13; CDR3: CASSRGMLYEQYF
V: TRBV5-6; length: 15; CDR3: CASSTTSASYNEQFF
V: TRBV6-5; length: 11; CDR3: CASSDSYEQYF
V: TRBV19; length: 15; CDR3: CASSLWTGVPYEQYF
V: TRBV28; length: 16; CDR3: CASSLWGGGGREKLFF
V: TRBV27; length: 15; CDR3: CASSLSAGSNQPQHF
V: TRBV11-2; length: 17; CDR3: CASSPVGLGPNTGELFF
V: TRBV27; length: 16; CDR3: CASSPSRDGSYNEQFF
V: TRBV6-6; length: 15; CDR3: CASSYDSGRASAQYF
V: TRBV7-7; length: 15; CDR3: CASSLDVPGGETQYF
V: TRBV18; length: 15; CDR3: CASSPTSGRSYEQYF
V: TRBV7-2; length: 16; CDR3: CASSSTGGHSGNTIYF
V: TRBV11-1; length: 13; CDR3: CASSAWTGYEQYF
V: TRBV5-4; length: 13; CDR3: CASSQDGVGEQYF
V: TRBV7-3; length: 13; CDR3: CASSLHMNTEAFF
V: TRBV28; length: 14; CDR3: CASSPRQYQETQYF